The clone carrying this T cell receptor beta chain has a single count. Produced via immunoSEQ multiplex PCR; TCRdb's table is partial and in-frame only. Among about 72,000 clones, around 87% were seen once, and the ten largest hold approximately 0.94%. Germline V gene lookup returns CDR1 SEHNR and CDR2 FQNEAQ (reference sequence). The CDR3 extends over 15 amino acids. V lost 5 bases to trimming and J lost 4 bases; unmatched junction nucleotides: 7. These data are taken from a study of OX40 agonist ivuxolimab in advanced cancers. On the study more broadly: Ivuxolimab, an agonistic anti-OX40 (CD134) antibody, was given to patients.

The specimen was CD4+ or CD8+ T cells sorted from blood, collected in a trial of the OX40 agonist ivuxolimab. This TCR was sampled from an adult with an advanced solid tumor such as melanoma, head and neck, liver or kidney cancer. The chain uses TRBV7-9 and TRBJ2-3, with 9 bases fitting TRBD1. CDR3 amino acids: CASSETGGGADTQYF. CDR3 bases: TGTGCCAGCAGCGAGACAGGGGGAGGTGCAGATACGCAGTATTTT.